This note documents a single T cell receptor (beta chain) sequence. In its sample, this clonotype comes out as medium-sized (0.01 to 0.1%). No cognate antigen has been identified for it. The record has no base qualities; no much larger clone is one base away. The data derive from a study of early T cells in non-severe SARS-CoV-2 infection (dated by TCRdb to the early 2020s). At the level of the whole study: Because TCR sequencing relied on bulk RNA taken from unsorted whole blood, pairing of alpha and beta chains was not possible. Points the paper makes about the study in general: Matching against VDJdb was skewed toward anti-spike CD8 responses, likely underestimated virus-specific expansions, and missed private and CD4 specificities.

A case-control design nested within a healthcare worker cohort in London, UK, was used, with weekly nasopharyngeal swab PCR tests and blood sampling performed. Healthcare workers were recruited between 23 and 31 March 2020, during the week of the UK lockdown, and were followed weekly for up to roughly 15 weeks. The library was built by means of 5' RACE. Sequenced using a NextSeq 500. To correct for sequencing error and PCR bias, the TCR library protocol tagged individual cDNA molecules with unique molecular identifiers. TCR alpha and beta chains were both sequenced, and the abundances of alpha and beta sequences in each sample were closely correlated with each other. Per the original workflow: Decombinator V4 was used to annotate TCR sequences for V gene, J gene and CDR3. TCRs were defined as expanded if a significant change between any two time points was detected under a Poisson model with p below 0.0001. Abundances of TCRs were expressed as counts per million after normalisation to the total number of TCRs sequenced in each sample. TRAV1-2 paired with TRAJ12, TRAJ20 or TRAJ33 defined MAIT TCRs, while TRAV10 paired with TRAJ18 defined iNKT TCRs. A search of VDJdb, accessed on 1 November 2021, was run for TCRs annotated to CMV, EBV and SARS-CoV-2, with TCRs annotated for multiple antigens excluded. TCRdb reanalyzed the raw reads on its own, using fastp at Q25 for trimming and MiXCR for clone calling, and kept in-frame beta chains. Entries that share a CDR3 protein sequence are merged under the most common genes and DNA. TCRdb, not the original authors, processed these V and J calls. Counted in this sample were some 9,500 distinct CDR3 sequences; about 4.8% of them appeared once. Approximately 9.7% of the sample goes to the ten largest clones.

CDR1 MNHEY and CDR2 SMNVEV are derived from the germline V gene (reference sequence). From cysteine to phenylalanine, the CDR3 is 16 amino acids long. Kept here is only the CDR3 DNA, which spans 48 bases and is read in frame from base 1. For this chain, trimming is 5 bases at the V end and 4 bases at the J end, and the number of junction bases without a gene match is 11. The source material was whole blood. The chain is encoded by TRBV27 joined to TRBJ2-1, with 7 bases matching TRBD1. The sequence derives from an adult who was a healthcare worker with PCR-confirmed SARS-CoV-2 infection or an uninfected control (not recorded which). The base sequence is TGTGCCAGCAGTATGGGCCGGGACAGAGTTTACAATGAGCAGTTCTTC. Translated, this is CASSMGRDRVYNEQFF.